This T cell receptor beta chain was observed in a study of blood T cell repertoires in COVID-19. Study background: Sites in the United States, Italy and Spain provided acute and convalescent COVID-19 samples. From T cells, B-cell-depleted T cells, or PBMCs came the material, which was cDNA or gDNA.

The data were produced by immunoSEQ multiplex PCR, yet TCRdb's version contains in-frame clones alone and is incomplete. The sample yields about 88,000 clones, 75% to 90% seen once. V was clipped by 10 bases and J by 2 bases; unmatched bases: 8. There are 15 residues in the CDR3. Germline-derived CDR1 and CDR2 are SNHLY and FYNNEI. The sample taken for sequencing was peripheral blood. The chain recombines TRBV2 with TRBJ2-6, with TRBD1 matching 7 bases. This clonotype was sampled from a woman at least 80 years old with active COVID-19. The chain's CDR3 is CATVDDRAGANVLTF. DNA for the CDR3: TGTGCCACCGTAGACGACAGGGCTGGGGCCAACGTCCTGACTTTC.